The rows below give T cell receptor beta chains drawn from one sample of a study of response to subunit inactivated influenza vaccine. A single record per CDR3 protein comes from TCRdb applying MiXCR to the RT-PCR reads. The data show 600,000 to 850,000 distinct CDR3 sequences, approximately 15% seen once. Source: PBMCs from blood, taken around 15 days before vaccination. These receptors all come from a man between 50 and 59 years old who received an inactivated influenza vaccine. The CDR3 runs from the conserved cysteine through the conserved F or W. The order of the fields is V gene, clone size, J gene, D gene, CDR3 protein, CDR3 DNA. A D gene is named only where the DNA matches it firmly. A clone size is listed for some rows: how often the clone was seen (once, few, many), or a class if it is expanded.

TRBV30	-	TRBJ2-1	-	CAWLDRRSYNEQFF	TGTGCCTGGCTCGACAGGCGTTCCTACAATGAGCAGTTCTTC
TRBV2	few	TRBJ2-1	-	CASGPRAYNEQFF	TGTGCCAGCGGTCCCAGGGCCTACAATGAGCAGTTCTTC
TRBV19	few	TRBJ2-2	-	CASSTLRDTGELFF	TGTGCCAGTAGTACCCTCAGAGACACCGGGGAGCTGTTTTTT
TRBV5-1	-	TRBJ2-7	TRBD1	CASSSRGDRPYEQYF	TGCGCCAGCAGCTCTCGAGGGGACAGACCCTACGAGCAGTACTTC
TRBV6-5	-	TRBJ2-5	-	CASGSGTQYF	TGTGCCAGCGGGTCGGGGACCCAGTACTTC
TRBV14	few	TRBJ2-3	-	CASSQWGRVEDTQYF	TGTGCCAGCAGCCAATGGGGCAGGGTTGAAGATACGCAGTATTTT
TRBV28	few	TRBJ2-1	TRBD2	CASSITGLAGYEQFF	TGTGCCAGCAGTATCACGGGACTAGCGGGCTATGAGCAGTTCTTC
TRBV5-8	-	TRBJ2-5	-	CASSSRVIQETQYF	TGTGCCAGCAGCTCCCGGGTTATCCAAGAGACCCAGTACTTC
TRBV5-1	many	TRBJ2-1	TRBD1	CASSLGQGQFF	TGCGCCAGCAGCCTGGGACAGGGGCAGTTCTTC
TRBV6-5	-	TRBJ2-2	-	CASSYSIPGLAGTGELFF	TGTGCCAGCAGTTACTCGATCCCAGGGCTAGCCGGCACCGGGGAGCTGTTTTTT
TRBV15	once	TRBJ2-5	-	CATSREGIPQETQYF	TGTGCCACCAGCAGAGAAGGGATCCCCCAAGAGACCCAGTACTTC
TRBV15	few	TRBJ2-7	-	CATSREAETPYEQYF	TGTGCCACCAGCAGAGAGGCAGAAACCCCCTACGAGCAGTACTTC
TRBV10-3	many	TRBJ2-7	-	CAISASAGSGYEQYF	TGTGCCATCAGTGCCAGCGCAGGGTCTGGCTACGAGCAGTACTTC
TRBV18	few	TRBJ2-5	-	CASSPVEGNFQETQYF	TGTGCCAGCTCACCGGTGGAGGGGAATTTCCAAGAGACCCAGTACTTC
TRBV7-2	-	TRBJ2-1	-	CASVPSPTAANEQFF	TGTGCCAGCGTCCCCTCCCCCACCGCGGCCAATGAGCAGTTCTTC
TRBV2	once	TRBJ2-1	-	CASTPGIGEDEQFF	TGTGCCAGCACACCCGGCATTGGGGAGGATGAGCAGTTCTTC
TRBV12-3/TRBV12-4	many	TRBJ2-7	-	CASSSRNYEQYF	TGTGCCAGCAGTTCCAGAAACTACGAGCAGTACTTC
TRBV7-8	-	TRBJ2-1	TRBD2	CASSFQALAGGPLSHEQFF	TGTGCCAGCAGCTTCCAAGCACTAGCGGGGGGGCCTCTCTCACACGAGCAGTTCTTC
TRBV29-1	few	TRBJ2-7	TRBD2	CSVETRGDLDEQYF	TGCAGCGTTGAAACGCGGGGGGACCTCGACGAGCAGTACTTC
TRBV28	-	TRBJ2-2	TRBD1	CASSSYLDRGQDGELFF	TGTGCCAGCAGTTCATACCTGGACAGGGGGCAAGACGGGGAGCTGTTTTTT
TRBV12-3/TRBV12-4	many	TRBJ2-7	-	CASSSTGDSPEQYF	TGTGCCAGCAGTTCAACGGGGGACTCCCCCGAGCAGTACTTC
TRBV6-1	few	TRBJ1-1	-	CASRRARTEAFF	TGTGCCAGCAGGCGGGCCCGCACTGAAGCTTTCTTT
TRBV21-1	few	TRBJ2-2	-	CASSKVSLGRARRNTGELFF	TGTGCCAGCAGCAAAGTATCTCTGGGCAGGGCCCGTCGGAACACCGGGGAGCTGTTTTTT
TRBV5-1	few	TRBJ1-6	-	CASSLDSGADNSPLHF	TGCGCCAGCAGCTTGGACTCAGGGGCTGATAATTCACCCCTCCACTTT
TRBV12-3/TRBV12-4	many	TRBJ1-2	TRBD1	CASSSRQGGGYTF	TGTGCCAGCAGCTCTCGACAGGGGGGTGGCTACACCTTC
TRBV7-3	-	TRBJ2-1	TRBD2	CASSLNGLAGNEQFF	TGTGCCAGCAGCTTAAATGGGCTAGCGGGAAACGAGCAGTTCTTC
TRBV6-2/TRBV6-3	-	TRBJ1-2	-	CASSPNDRIHGYTF	TGTGCCAGCAGCCCCAACGACAGGATCCATGGCTACACCTTC
TRBV20-1	many	TRBJ2-6	-	CSASGFSGANVLTF	TGCAGTGCTAGTGGGTTCTCTGGGGCCAACGTCCTGACTTTC
TRBV5-1	-	TRBJ2-7	TRBD1	CASSNPGQDYEQYF	TGCGCCAGCAGTAACCCGGGACAGGACTACGAGCAGTACTTC
TRBV7-8	-	TRBJ2-7	TRBD1	CASSGGMPGTGVYEQYF	TGTGCCAGCAGCGGAGGGATGCCCGGGACAGGGGTCTACGAGCAGTACTTC
TRBV5-6	-	TRBJ1-2	-	CASSLSPGGLYGYTF	TGTGCCAGCAGCTTGTCCCCCGGGGGGCTCTATGGCTACACCTTC
TRBV6-1	-	TRBJ1-3	TRBD1	CASRTGGAGNTIYF	TGTGCCAGCAGGACAGGGGGCGCTGGAAACACCATATATTTT
TRBV29-1	-	TRBJ2-1	TRBD2	CSVGGLAGGRLDNEQFF	TGCAGCGTTGGCGGACTAGCGGGAGGTAGGTTGGACAATGAGCAGTTCTTC
TRBV27	-	TRBJ1-2	TRBD1	CASSPLSVAGQGIHGYTF	TGTGCCAGCAGTCCCCTTTCGGTTGCGGGACAGGGTATCCATGGCTACACCTTC
TRBV7-9	few	TRBJ2-2	TRBD1	CASSPPRTGGRTGELFF	TGTGCCAGCAGCCCACCTAGGACAGGGGGGAGAACCGGGGAGCTGTTTTTT
TRBV6-2/TRBV6-3	few	TRBJ2-5	-	CASSYSRTFGETQYF	TGTGCCAGCAGTTACTCGAGAACATTCGGAGAGACCCAGTACTTC
TRBV6-5	-	TRBJ2-3	TRBD2	CASSYSLAEVDTQYF	TGTGCCAGCAGTTACTCACTAGCGGAGGTGGATACGCAGTATTTT
TRBV5-1	few	TRBJ2-5	TRBD1	CASSSRDRGETQYF	TGCGCCAGCAGCTCCCGGGACAGGGGAGAGACCCAGTACTTC
TRBV6-5	-	TRBJ2-5	-	CASSSSRGRETQYF	TGTGCCAGCAGTTCTTCCCGGGGGCGGGAGACCCAGTACTTC
TRBV5-1	-	TRBJ1-3	-	CASSLDFQGTTGNTIYF	TGCGCCAGCAGCTTGGATTTCCAGGGAACAACTGGAAACACCATATATTTT
TRBV2	few	TRBJ2-7	TRBD1	CASSVRDRGFGNEQYF	TGTGCCAGCAGTGTCCGGGACAGGGGGTTCGGCAACGAGCAGTACTTC
TRBV12-3/TRBV12-4	many	TRBJ2-7	-	CASSSTRGEASYEQYF	TGTGCCAGCAGTTCCACCAGGGGGGAGGCCTCCTACGAGCAGTACTTC
TRBV5-1	-	TRBJ2-5	-	CASTIWGPETQYF	TGCGCCAGCACGATATGGGGGCCAGAGACCCAGTACTTC
TRBV7-2	few	TRBJ1-2	-	CASSPQGSTNYGYTF	TGTGCCAGCAGCCCCCAGGGCAGCACTAACTATGGCTACACCTTC
TRBV6-6	-	TRBJ2-2	-	CASSYYRAGELFF	TGTGCCAGCAGTTACTACAGGGCCGGGGAGCTGTTTTTT